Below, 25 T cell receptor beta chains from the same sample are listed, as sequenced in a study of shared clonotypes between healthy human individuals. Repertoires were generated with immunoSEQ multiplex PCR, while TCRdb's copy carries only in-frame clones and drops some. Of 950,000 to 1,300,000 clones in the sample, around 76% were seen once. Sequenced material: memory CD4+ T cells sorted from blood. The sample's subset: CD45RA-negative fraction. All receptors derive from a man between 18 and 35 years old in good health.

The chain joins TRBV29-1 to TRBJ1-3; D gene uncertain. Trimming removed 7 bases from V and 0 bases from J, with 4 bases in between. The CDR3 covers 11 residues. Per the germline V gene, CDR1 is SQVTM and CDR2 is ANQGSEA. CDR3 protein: CSAISGNTIYF. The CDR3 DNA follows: TGCAGCGCCATCTCTGGAAACACCATATATTTT. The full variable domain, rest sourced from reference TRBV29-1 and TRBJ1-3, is SAVISQKPSRDICQRGTSLTIQCQVDSQVTMMFWYRQQPGQSLTLIATANQGSEATYESGFVIDKFPISRPNLTFSTLTVSNMSPEDSSIYLCSAISGNTIYFGEGSWLTVV.

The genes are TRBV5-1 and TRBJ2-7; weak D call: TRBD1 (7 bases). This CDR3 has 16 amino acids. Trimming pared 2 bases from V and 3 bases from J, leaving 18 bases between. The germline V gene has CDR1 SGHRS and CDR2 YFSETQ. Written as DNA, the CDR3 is TGCGCCAGCAGCTTAGGGGGCACGGGGGAGGTCTACGAGCAGTACTTC. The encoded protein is CASSLGGTGEVYEQYF. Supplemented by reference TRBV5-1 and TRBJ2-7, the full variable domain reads KAGVTQTPRYLIKTRGQQVTLSCSPISGHRSVSWYQQTPGQGLQFLFEYFSETQRNKGNFPGRFSGRQFSNSRSEMNVSTLELGDSALYLCASSLGGTGEVYEQYFGPGTRLTVT.

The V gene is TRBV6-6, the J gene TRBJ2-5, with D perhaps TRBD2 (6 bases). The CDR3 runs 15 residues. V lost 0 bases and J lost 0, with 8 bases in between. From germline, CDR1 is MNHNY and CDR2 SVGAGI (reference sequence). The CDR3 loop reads CASSYSKRDQETQYF. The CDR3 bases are TGTGCCAGCAGTTACTCGAAGCGGGACCAAGAGACCCAGTACTTC.

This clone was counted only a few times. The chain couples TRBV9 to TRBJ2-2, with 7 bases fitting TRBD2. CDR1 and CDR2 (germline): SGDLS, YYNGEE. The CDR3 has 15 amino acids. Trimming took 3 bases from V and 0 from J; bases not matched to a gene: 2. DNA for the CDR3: TGTGCCAGCAGCGGGAGCGGGACGAACACCGGGGAGCTGTTTTTT. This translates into CASSGSGTNTGELFF.

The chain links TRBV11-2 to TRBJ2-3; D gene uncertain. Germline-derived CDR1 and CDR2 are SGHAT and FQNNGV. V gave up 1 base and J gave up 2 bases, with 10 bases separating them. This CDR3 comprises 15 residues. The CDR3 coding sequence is TGTGCCAGCAGCTTAGTAGGTAGGGACACAGATACGCAGTATTTT. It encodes CASSLVGRDTDTQYF.

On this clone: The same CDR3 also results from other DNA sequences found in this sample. The CDR3 sequence: CASSIRGNYGYTF. CDR3 sequence (DNA): TGTGCCAGTAGTATAAGGGGGAACTATGGCTACACCTTC. The gene calls are TRBV19 and TRBJ1-2; maybe TRBD1 (6 bases). Germline loops: CDR1 LNHDA, CDR2 SQIVND (reference sequence). The V end lost 2 bases, the J end lost 2 bases, and 6 bases lay between the germline ends. This CDR3 contains 13 residues.

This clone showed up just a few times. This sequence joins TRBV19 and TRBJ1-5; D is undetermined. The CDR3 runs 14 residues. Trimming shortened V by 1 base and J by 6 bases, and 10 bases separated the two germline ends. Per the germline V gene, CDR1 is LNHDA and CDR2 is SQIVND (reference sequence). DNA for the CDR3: TGTGCCAGTAGTATAGGGACGGAGGCTCAGCCCCAGCATTTT. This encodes CASSIGTEAQPQHF. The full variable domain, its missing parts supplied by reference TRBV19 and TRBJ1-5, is DGGITQSPKYLFRKEGQNVTLSCEQNLNHDAMYWYRQDPGQGLRLIYYSQIVNDFQKGDIAEGYSVSREKKESFPLTVTSAQKNPTAFYLCASSIGTEAQPQHFGDGTRLSIL.

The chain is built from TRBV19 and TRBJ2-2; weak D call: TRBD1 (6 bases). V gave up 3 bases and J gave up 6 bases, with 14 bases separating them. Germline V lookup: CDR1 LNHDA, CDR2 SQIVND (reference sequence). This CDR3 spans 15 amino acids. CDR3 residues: CASSINKQGPGELFF. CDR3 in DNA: TGTGCCAGTAGTATCAACAAACAGGGCCCCGGGGAGCTGTTTTTT. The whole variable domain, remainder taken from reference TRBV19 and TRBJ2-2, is DGGITQSPKYLFRKEGQNVTLSCEQNLNHDAMYWYRQDPGQGLRLIYYSQIVNDFQKGDIAEGYSVSREKKESFPLTVTSAQKNPTAFYLCASSINKQGPGELFFGEGSRLTVL.

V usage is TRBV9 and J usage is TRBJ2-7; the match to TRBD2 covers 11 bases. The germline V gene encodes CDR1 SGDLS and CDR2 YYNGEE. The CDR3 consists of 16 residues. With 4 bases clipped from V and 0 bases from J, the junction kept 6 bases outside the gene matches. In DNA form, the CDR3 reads TGTGCCAGCAGCCCACTAGCGGGAGCCCACTCCTACGAGCAGTACTTC. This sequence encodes CASSPLAGAHSYEQYF.

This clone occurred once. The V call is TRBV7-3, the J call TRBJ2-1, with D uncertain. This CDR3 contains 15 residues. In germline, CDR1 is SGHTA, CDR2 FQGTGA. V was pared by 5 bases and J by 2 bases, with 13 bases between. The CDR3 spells CASSPVGQAYNEQFF. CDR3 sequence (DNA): TGTGCCAGCAGCCCCGTCGGCCAAGCCTACAATGAGCAGTTCTTC.

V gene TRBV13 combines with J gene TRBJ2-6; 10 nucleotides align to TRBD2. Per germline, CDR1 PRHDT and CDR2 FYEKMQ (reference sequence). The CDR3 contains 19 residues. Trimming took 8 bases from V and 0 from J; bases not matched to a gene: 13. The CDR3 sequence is CASRGSLAGVHSGANVLTF. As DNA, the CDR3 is TGTGCCAGCCGCGGTTCGCTAGCGGGGGTCCACTCTGGGGCCAACGTCCTGACTTTC.

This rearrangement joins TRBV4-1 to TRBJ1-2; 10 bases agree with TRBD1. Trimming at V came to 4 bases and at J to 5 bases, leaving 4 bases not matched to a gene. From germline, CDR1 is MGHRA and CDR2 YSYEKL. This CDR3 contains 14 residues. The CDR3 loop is CASSLGTGEYGYTF. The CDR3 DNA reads TGCGCCAGCAGCCTGGGGACAGGGGAATATGGCTACACCTTC.

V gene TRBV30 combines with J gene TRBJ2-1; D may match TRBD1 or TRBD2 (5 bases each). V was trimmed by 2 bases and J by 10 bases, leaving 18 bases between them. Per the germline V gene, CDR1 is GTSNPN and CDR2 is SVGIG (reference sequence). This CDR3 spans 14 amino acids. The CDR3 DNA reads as TGTGCCTGGAGTACATCCCGACGGGGCGTGGAGCAGTTCTTC. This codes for CAWSTSRRGVEQFF.

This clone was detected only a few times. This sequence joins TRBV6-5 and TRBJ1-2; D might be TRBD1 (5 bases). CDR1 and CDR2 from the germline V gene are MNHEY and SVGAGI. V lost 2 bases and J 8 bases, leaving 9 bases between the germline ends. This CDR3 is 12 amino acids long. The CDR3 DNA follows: TGTGCCAGCAGTTACACGGGGGTCGGCTACACCTTC. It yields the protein CASSYTGVGYTF.

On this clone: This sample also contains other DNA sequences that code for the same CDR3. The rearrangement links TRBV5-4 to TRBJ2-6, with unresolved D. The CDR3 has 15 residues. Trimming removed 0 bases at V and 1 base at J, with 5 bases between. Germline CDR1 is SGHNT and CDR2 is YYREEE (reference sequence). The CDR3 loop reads CASSLDISGANVLTF. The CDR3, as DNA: TGTGCCAGCAGCTTGGACATATCTGGGGCCAACGTCCTGACTTTC.

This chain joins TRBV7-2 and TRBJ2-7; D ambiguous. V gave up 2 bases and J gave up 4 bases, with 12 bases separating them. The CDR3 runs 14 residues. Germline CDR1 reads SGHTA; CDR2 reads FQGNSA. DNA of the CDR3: TGTGCCAGCAGCTTACCAGACCTTCCATACGAGCAGTACTTC. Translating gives CASSLPDLPYEQYF.

CDR3 bases: TGTGCCTGGGCGGGACTAGCGGGAAGAGACGAGACCCAGTACTTC. Translated, it gives CAWAGLAGRDETQYF. The chain links TRBV30 to TRBJ2-5; 13 bases map to TRBD2. Germline CDR1 is GTSNPN and CDR2 is SVGIG (reference sequence). The junction had 8 bases not matched to a gene; V was cut back by 5 bases and J by 5 bases. This CDR3 region has 15 residues.

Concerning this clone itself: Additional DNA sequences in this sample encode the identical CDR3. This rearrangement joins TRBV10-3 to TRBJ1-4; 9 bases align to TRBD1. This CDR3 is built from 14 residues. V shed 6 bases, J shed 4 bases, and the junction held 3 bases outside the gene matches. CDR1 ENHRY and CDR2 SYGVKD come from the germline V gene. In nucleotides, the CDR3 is TGTGCCATCAGGGGACAGGGAGATAATGAAAAACTGTTTTTT. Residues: CAIRGQGDNEKLFF.

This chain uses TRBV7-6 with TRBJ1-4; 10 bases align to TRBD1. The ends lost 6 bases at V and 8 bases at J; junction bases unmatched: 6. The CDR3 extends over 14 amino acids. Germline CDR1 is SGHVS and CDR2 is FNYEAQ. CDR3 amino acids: CASSLTGGEEKLFF. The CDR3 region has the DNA TGTGCCAGCAGTTTGACAGGGGGCGAGGAAAAACTGTTTTTT. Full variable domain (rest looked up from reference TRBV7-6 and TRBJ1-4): GAGVSQSPRYKVTKRGQDVALRCDPISGHVSLYWYRQALGQGPEFLTYFNYEAQQDKSGLPNDRFSAERPEGSISTLTIQRTEQRDSAMYRCASSLTGGEEKLFFGSGTQLSVL.

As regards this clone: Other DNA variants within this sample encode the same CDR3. CDR3 loop: CASRDSNQPQHF. The CDR3 bases are TGTGCCAGTAGAGATAGCAATCAGCCCCAGCATTTT. This chain joins TRBV19 and TRBJ1-5; D gene unclear. V was trimmed by 6 bases and J by 0 bases, leaving 3 bases between them. The CDR3 consists of 12 residues. Germline CDR1 is LNHDA and CDR2 is SQIVND (reference sequence).

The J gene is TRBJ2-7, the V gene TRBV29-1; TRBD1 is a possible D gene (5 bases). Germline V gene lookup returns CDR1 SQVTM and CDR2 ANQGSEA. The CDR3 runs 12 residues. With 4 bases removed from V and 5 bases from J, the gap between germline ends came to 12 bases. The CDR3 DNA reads TGCAGCGTTGTCAGGGCCGGAGACGAGCAGTACTTC. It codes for CSVVRAGDEQYF.

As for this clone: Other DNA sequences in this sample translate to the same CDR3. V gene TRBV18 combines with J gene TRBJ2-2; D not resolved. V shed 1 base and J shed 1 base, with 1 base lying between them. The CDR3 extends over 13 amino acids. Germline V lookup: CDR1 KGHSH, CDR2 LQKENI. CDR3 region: CASSPLNTGELFF. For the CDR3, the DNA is TGTGCCAGCTCACCACTGAACACCGGGGAGCTGTTTTTT.

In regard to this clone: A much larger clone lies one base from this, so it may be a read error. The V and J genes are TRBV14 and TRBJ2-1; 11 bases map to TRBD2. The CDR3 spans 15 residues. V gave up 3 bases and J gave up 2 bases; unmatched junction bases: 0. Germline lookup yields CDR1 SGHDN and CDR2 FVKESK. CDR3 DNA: TGTGCCAGCAGCCATAGCGGGAGGGCCTACAATGAGCAGTTCTTC. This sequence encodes CASSHSGRAYNEQFF.

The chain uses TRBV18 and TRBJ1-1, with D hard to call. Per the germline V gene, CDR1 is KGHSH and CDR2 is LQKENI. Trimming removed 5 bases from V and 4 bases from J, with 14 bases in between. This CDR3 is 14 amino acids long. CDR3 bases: TGTGCCAGCTCAGACGGGGTTTCGGCCACTGAAGCTTTCTTT. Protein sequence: CASSDGVSATEAFF. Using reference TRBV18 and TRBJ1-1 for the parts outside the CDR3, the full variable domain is NAGVMQNPRHLVRRRGQEARLRCSPMKGHSHVYWYRQLPEEGLKFMVYLQKENIIDESGMPKERFSAEFPKEGPSILRIQQVVRGDSAAYFCASSDGVSATEAFFGQGTRLTVV.

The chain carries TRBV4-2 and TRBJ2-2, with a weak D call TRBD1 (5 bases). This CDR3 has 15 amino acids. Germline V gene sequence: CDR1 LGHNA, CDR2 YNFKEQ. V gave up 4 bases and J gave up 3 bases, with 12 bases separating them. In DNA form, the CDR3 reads TGTGCCAGCAGCCCCGGACAAATTTACACCGGGGAGCTGTTTTTT. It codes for CASSPGQIYTGELFF.